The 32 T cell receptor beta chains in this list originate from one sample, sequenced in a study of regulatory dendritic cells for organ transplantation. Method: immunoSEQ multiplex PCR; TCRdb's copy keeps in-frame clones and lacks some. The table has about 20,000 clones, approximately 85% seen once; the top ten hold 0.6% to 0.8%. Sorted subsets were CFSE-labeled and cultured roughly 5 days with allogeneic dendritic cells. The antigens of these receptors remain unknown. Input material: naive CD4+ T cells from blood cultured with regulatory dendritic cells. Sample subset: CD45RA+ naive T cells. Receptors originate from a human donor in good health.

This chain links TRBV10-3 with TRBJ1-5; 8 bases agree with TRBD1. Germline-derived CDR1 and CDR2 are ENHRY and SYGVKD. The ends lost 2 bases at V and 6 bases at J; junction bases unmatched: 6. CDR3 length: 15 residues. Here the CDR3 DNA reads TGTGCCATCAGTGAGGACAGGGGATACAGTCAGCCCCAGCATTTT. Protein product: CAISEDRGYSQPQHF.

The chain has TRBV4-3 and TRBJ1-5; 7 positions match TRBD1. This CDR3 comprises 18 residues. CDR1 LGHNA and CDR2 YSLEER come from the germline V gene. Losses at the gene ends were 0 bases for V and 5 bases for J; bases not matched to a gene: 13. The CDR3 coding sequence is TGCGCCAGCAGCCAAGATCCCGCCGGGACAGCAAATTATCAGCCCCAGCATTTT. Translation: CASSQDPAGTANYQPQHF.

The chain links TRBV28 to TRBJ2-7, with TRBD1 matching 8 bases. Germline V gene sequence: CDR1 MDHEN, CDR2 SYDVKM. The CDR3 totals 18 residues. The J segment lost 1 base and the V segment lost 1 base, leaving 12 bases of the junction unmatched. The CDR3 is CASSLSRWEQGESYEQYF. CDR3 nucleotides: TGTGCCAGCAGTTTATCGAGATGGGAACAGGGGGAGTCCTACGAGCAGTACTTC.

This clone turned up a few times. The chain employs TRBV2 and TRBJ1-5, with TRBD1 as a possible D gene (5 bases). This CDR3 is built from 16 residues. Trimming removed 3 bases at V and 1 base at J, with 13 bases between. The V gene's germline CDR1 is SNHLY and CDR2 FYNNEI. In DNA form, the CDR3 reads TGTGCCAGCAGTGAGAGTGGTAGGGGAAGCAATCAGCCCCAGCATTTT. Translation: CASSESGRGSNQPQHF.

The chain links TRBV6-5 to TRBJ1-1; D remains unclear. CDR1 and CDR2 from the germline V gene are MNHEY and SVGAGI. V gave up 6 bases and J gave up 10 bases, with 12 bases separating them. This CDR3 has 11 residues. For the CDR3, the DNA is TGTGCCAGCAGCCACAGAGGAGGAGCTTTCTTT. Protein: CASSHRGGAFF.

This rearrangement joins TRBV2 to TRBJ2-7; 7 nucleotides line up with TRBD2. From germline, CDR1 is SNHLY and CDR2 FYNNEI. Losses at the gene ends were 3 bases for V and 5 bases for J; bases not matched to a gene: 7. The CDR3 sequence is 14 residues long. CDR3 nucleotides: TGTGCCAGCAGTGACCGGGACTATTTTAACGAGCAGTACTTC. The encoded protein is CASSDRDYFNEQYF. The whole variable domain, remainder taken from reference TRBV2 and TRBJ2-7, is EPEVTQTPSHQVTQMGQEVILRCVPISNHLYFYWYRQILGQKVEFLVSFYNNEISEKSEIFDDQFSVERPDGSNFTLKIRSTKLEDSAMYFCASSDRDYFNEQYFGPGTRLTVT.

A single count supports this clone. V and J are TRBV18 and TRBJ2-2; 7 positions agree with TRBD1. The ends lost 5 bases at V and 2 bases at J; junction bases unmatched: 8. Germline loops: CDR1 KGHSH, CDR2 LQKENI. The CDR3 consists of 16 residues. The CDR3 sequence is CASSKTTGRNTGELFF. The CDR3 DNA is TGTGCCAGCTCAAAGACGACAGGGCGTAACACCGGGGAGCTGTTTTTT.

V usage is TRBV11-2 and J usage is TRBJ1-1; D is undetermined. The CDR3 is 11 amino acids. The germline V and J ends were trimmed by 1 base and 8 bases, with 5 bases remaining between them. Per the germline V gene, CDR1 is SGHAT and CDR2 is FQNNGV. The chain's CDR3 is CASSLVGEAFF. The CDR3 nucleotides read TGTGCCAGCAGCTTAGTGGGGGAAGCTTTCTTT.

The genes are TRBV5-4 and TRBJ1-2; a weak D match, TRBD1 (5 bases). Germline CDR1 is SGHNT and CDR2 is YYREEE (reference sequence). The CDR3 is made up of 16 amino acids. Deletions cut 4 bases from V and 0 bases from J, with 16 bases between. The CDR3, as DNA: TGTGCCAGCAGCGCGGGGGGGGTCACAGCTAACTATGGCTACACCTTC. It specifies CASSAGGVTANYGYTF.

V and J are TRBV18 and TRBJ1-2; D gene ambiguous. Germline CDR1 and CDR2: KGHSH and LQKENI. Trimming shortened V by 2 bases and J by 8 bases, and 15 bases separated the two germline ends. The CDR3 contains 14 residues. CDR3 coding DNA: TGTGCCAGCTCACCAGGGCAGCCCTTCGGCGGCTACACCTTC. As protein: CASSPGQPFGGYTF.

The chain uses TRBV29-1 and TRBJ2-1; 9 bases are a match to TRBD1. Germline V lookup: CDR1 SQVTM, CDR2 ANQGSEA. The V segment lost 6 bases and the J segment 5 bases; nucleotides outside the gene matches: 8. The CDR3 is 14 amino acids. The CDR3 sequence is CSVHRRDRDNEQFF. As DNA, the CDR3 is TGCAGCGTCCACCGCCGGGACAGGGACAATGAGCAGTTCTTC.

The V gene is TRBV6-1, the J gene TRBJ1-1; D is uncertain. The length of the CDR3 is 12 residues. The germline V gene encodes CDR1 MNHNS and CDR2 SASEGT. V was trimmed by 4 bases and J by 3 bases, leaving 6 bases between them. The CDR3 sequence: CASSVRDTEAFF. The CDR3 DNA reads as TGTGCCAGCAGTGTCCGGGACACTGAAGCTTTCTTT.

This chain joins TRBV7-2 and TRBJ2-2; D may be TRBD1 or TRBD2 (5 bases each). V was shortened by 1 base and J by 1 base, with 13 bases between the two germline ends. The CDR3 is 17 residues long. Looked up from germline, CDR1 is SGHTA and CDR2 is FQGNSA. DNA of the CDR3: TGTGCCAGCAGCTTAGTGGGGACCCCTAAGAACACCGGGGAGCTGTTTTTT. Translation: CASSLVGTPKNTGELFF.

CDR3 sequence (DNA): TGCGCCAGCAGCTTTGGACAGGGTGGCACCGGGGAGCTGTTTTTT. Translation: CASSFGQGGTGELFF. V usage is TRBV5-1 and J usage is TRBJ2-2, with 8 bases aligning to TRBD1. The CDR3 runs to 15 residues. With 2 bases clipped from V and 4 bases from J, the junction kept 4 bases outside the gene matches. CDR1 SGHRS and CDR2 YFSETQ come from the germline V gene.

The CDR3: CASSRPGQGRYEQYF. The CDR3 DNA is TGTGCCAGCAGTCGCCCGGGACAGGGACGCTACGAGCAGTACTTC. V is TRBV6-5 and J is TRBJ2-7; 9 bases map to TRBD1. The CDR3 sequence is 15 residues long. V shed 5 bases and J 3 bases; nucleotides not matched to a gene: 8. In germline, CDR1 is MNHEY, CDR2 SVGAGI.

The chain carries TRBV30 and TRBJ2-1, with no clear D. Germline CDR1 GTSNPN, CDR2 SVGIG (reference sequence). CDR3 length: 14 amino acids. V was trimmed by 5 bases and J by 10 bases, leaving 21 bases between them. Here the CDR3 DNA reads TGTGCCTGGGCCCCCGAGGCCTTTTTACCGGAGCAGTTCTTC. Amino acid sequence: CAWAPEAFLPEQFF.

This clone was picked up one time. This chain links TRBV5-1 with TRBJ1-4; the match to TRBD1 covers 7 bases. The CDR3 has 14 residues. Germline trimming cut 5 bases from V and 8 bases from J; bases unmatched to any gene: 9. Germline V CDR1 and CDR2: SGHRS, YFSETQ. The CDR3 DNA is TGCGCCAGCAGGCCCCCAGGGGGTGGCGAAAAACTGTTTTTT. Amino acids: CASRPPGGGEKLFF.

The CDR3 DNA sequence: TGTGCCAGCAGTGTGGGGAGAGGCAATCAGCCCCAGCATTTT. It is translated as CASSVGRGNQPQHF. This chain joins TRBV28 and TRBJ1-5; the D is unclear. Germline V gene sequence: CDR1 MDHEN, CDR2 SYDVKM. V was clipped by 5 bases and J by 2 bases, with 10 bases between them. This CDR3 has 14 amino acids.

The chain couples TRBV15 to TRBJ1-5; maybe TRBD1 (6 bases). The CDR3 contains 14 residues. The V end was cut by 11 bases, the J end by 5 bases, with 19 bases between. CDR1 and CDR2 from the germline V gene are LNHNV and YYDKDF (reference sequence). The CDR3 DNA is TGTGCCGCCGAGTTAAAGGGGGAGGATCAGCCCCAGCATTTT. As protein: CAAELKGEDQPQHF.

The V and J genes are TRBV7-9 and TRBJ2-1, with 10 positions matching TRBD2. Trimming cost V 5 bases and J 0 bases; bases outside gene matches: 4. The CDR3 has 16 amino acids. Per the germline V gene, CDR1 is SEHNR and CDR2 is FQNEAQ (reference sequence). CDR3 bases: TGTGCCAGCAGCATTAGCGGGGGGAGCTCCTACAATGAGCAGTTCTTC. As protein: CASSISGGSSYNEQFF. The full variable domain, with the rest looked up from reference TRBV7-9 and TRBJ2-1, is DTGVSQNPRHKITKRGQNVTFRCDPISEHNRLYWYRQTLGQGPEFLTYFQNEAQLEKSRLLSDRFSAERPKGSFSTLEIQRTEQGDSAMYLCASSISGGSSYNEQFFGPGTRLTVL.

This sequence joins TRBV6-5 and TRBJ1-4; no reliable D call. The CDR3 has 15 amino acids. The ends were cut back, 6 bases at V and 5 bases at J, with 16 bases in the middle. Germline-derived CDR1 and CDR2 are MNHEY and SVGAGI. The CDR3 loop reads CASRLHRSGNEKLFF. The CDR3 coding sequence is TGTGCCAGCAGACTACATCGTTCGGGGAATGAAAAACTGTTTTTT.

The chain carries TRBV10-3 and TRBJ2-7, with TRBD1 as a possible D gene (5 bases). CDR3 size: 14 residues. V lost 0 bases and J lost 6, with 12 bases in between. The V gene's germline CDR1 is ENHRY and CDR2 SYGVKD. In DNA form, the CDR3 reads TGTGCCATCAGTGAGTCCGGCAGGGTCGGCGAGCAGTACTTC. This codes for CAISESGRVGEQYF.

Written as DNA, the CDR3 is TGTGCCAGCAGGGAGGGCACTGAAGCTTTCTTT. This translates into CASREGTEAFF. The chain couples TRBV28 to TRBJ1-1; no definite D call. The V gene lost 6 bases and the J gene lost 4 bases, with 6 bases spanning the gap. Germline V gene data show CDR1 as MDHEN and CDR2 as SYDVKM. The CDR3 sequence is 11 residues long. Combining the CDR3 with reference TRBV28 and TRBJ1-1 gives the whole variable domain DVKVTQSSRYLVKRTGEKVFLECVQDMDHENMFWYRQDPGLGLRLIYFSYDVKMKEKGDIPEGYSVSREKKERFSLILESASTNQTSMYLCASREGTEAFFGQGTRLTVV.

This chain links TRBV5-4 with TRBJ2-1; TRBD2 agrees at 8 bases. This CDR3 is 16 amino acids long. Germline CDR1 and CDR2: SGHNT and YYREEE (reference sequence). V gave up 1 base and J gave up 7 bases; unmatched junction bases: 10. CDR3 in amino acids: CASSLLWVGGANEQFF. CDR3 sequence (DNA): TGTGCCAGCAGCTTGTTGTGGGTCGGGGGGGCTAATGAGCAGTTCTTC.

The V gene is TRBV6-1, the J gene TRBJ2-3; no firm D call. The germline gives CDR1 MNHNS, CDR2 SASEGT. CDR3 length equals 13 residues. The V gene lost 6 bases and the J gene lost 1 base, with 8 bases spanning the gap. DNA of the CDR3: TGTGCCAGCAGAGGACCCGGCACAGATACGCAGTATTTT. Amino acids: CASRGPGTDTQYF.

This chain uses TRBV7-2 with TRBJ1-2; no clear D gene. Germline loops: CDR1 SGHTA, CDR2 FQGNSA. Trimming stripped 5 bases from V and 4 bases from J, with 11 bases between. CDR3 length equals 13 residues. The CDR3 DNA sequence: TGTGCCAGCAGCCTATCGGGCTTCTATGGCTACACCTTC. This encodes CASSLSGFYGYTF.

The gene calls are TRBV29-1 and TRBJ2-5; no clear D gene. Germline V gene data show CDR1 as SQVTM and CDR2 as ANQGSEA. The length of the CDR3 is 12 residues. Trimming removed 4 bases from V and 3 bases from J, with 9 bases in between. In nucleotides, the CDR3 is TGCAGCGTTGGGAACGAAGAAGAGACCCAGTACTTC. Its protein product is CSVGNEEETQYF.

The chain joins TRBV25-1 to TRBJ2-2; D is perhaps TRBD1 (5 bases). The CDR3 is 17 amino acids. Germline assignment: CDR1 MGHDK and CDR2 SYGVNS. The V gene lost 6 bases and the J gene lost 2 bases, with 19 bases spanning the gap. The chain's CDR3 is CASSPTPHRKNTGELFF. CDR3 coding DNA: TGTGCCAGCAGCCCGACCCCTCACAGGAAAAACACCGGGGAGCTGTTTTTT.

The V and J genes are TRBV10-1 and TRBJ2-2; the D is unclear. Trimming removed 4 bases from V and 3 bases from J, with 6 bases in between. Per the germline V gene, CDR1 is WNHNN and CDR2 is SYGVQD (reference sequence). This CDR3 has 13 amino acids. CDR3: CASSVGYTGELFF. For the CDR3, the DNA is TGCGCCAGCAGTGTGGGATACACCGGGGAGCTGTTTTTT.

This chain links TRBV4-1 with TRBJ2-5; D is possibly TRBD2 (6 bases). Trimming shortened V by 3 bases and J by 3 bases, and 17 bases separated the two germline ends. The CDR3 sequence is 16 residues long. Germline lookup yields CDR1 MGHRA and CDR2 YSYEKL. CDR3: CASSQGAGTGEETQYF. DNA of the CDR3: TGCGCCAGCAGCCAGGGCGCCGGGACGGGGGAAGAGACCCAGTACTTC.

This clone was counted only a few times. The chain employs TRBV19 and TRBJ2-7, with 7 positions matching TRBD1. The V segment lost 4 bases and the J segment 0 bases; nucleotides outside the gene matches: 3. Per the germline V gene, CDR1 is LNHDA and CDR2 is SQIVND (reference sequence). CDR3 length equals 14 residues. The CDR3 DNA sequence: TGTGCCAGTAGTAGGGACAGAAGCTCCTACGAGCAGTACTTC. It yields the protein CASSRDRSSYEQYF.

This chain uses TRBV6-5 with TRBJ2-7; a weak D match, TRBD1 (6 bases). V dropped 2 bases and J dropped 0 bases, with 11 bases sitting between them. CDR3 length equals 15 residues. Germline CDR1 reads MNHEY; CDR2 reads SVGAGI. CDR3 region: CASSYNWGRSYEQYF. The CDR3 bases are TGTGCCAGCAGTTACAATTGGGGGCGCTCCTACGAGCAGTACTTC.